This T cell receptor beta chain came from a study of response to subunit inactivated influenza vaccine. A few counts support this clonotype. From the RT-PCR reads, TCRdb called clonotypes with MiXCR, one entry per CDR3 protein. The sample holds fewer than 650,000 distinct CDR3 sequences, under 15% seen once. Here the sequenced sample was PBMCs from blood, taken about 6 weeks after vaccination. The receptor was derived from a man aged 45 to 65 who received an inactivated influenza vaccine.

DNA of the CDR3: TGTGCCAGCAGAATAATGGAATCTGGGGAGCAGTTCTTC. It codes for CASRIMESGEQFF. V usage is TRBV6-2 or TRBV6-3 and J usage is TRBJ2-1; D gene uncertain. With 6 bases removed from V and 10 bases from J, the gap between germline ends came to 16 bases. The germline gives CDR1 MNHEY, CDR2 SVGEGT. CDR3 length: 13 amino acids.